Detailed here is one TCR beta chain. Its cognate antigen is unknown. Sequencing was performed with immunoSEQ multiplex PCR; in TCRdb, only in-frame clones are kept and a portion is missing. The profile shows 4,000 to 5,000 clones, under 70% of them singletons. Looked up from germline, CDR1 is LNHNV and CDR2 is YYDKDF (reference sequence). This CDR3 is built from 14 residues. Trimming stripped 3 bases from V and 1 base from J, with 7 bases between. The data were obtained in a study of CD8 T cell repertoires and HIV-1 epitope variants. Whole-study context: Equal numbers of autologous T cell-negative cells presented antigen to enriched T cells. The baseline condition was 1M T cells left uncultured.

Findings of the study overall: Beta chains alone show antigen proliferation, not cytokine profile or function. Ten or so TCR beta clonotypes were antigen-specific, five or six apparently recognizing autologous or escape variants.

The chain employs TRBV15 and TRBJ1-5; no reliable D call. The source material was cultured CD8+ T cells derived from PBMCs. This clonotype was sampled from a male donor with HIV. DNA of the CDR3: TGTGCCACCAGCAGGCGGTCGAGCAATCAGCCCCAGCATTTT. Its translation: CATSRRSSNQPQHF.